The next 20 T cell receptor beta chains were all read from a single sample in a study of shared clonotypes between healthy human individuals. The table came from immunoSEQ multiplex PCR; TCRdb's copy has only in-frame clones and leaves some out. The sample contains some 2.3 million clones, over 85% of which appear only once. Sequencing input: naive CD4+ T cells from PBMCs. Subset: CD45RA+ positively selected. The receptors shown here come from a man aged 18 to 30 in good health. Some clones in this sample may be carry-over from other donors' samples.

The CDR3 bases are TGCGCCAGCAGCTTGGGGGGCGTGAAGAATGAAAAACTGTTTTTT. Translated: CASSLGGVKNEKLFF. The chain carries TRBV5-1 and TRBJ1-4; the D gene is possibly TRBD1 (5 bases). The CDR3 loop spans 15 amino acids. Germline CDR1 is SGHRS and CDR2 is YFSETQ. The germline V and J ends were trimmed by 0 bases and 5 bases, with 11 bases remaining between them.

As to this clone: The same CDR3 can be traced to other DNA sequences in this sample. The chain couples TRBV5-1 to TRBJ1-1; possibly TRBD1 for D (6 bases). The CDR3 is 14 amino acids. Germline assignment: CDR1 SGHRS and CDR2 YFSETQ. V lost 2 bases and J 4 bases, leaving 12 bases between the germline ends. CDR3 region: CASSLQGGVTEAFF. CDR3 DNA: TGCGCCAGCAGCTTACAGGGTGGTGTCACTGAAGCTTTCTTT. The variable domain in full, completed from reference TRBV5-1 and TRBJ1-1, reads KAGVTQTPRYLIKTRGQQVTLSCSPISGHRSVSWYQQTPGQGLQFLFEYFSETQRNKGNFPGRFSGRQFSNSRSEMNVSTLELGDSALYLCASSLQGGVTEAFFGQGTRLTVV.

The chain uses TRBV7-9 and TRBJ1-6; D unresolved. The length of the CDR3 is 12 residues. Germline V gene sequence: CDR1 SEHNR, CDR2 FQNEAQ (reference sequence). V lost 4 bases and J lost 9, with 7 bases in between. The CDR3 loop reads CASSSSGSPLHF. The CDR3 region has the DNA TGTGCCAGCAGCTCCTCCGGTTCACCCCTCCACTTT.

The V and J genes are TRBV30 and TRBJ1-1; no reliable D call. Germline assignment: CDR1 GTSNPN and CDR2 SVGIG (reference sequence). The CDR3 is 15 residues long. Trimming took 0 bases from V and 5 from J, leaving 16 bases between them. The CDR3 DNA follows: TGTGCCTGGAGTGTAAGTTCCCTGATGGGGACTGAAGCTTTCTTT. Its translation is CAWSVSSLMGTEAFF.

J is TRBJ2-5 and V is TRBV28; tentatively, D is TRBD1 or TRBD2 (6 bases each). Germline V lookup: CDR1 MDHEN, CDR2 SYDVKM. CDR3 length: 16 amino acids. Deletions cut 1 base from V and 4 bases from J, with 16 bases between. The CDR3 spells CASSLSPRRGGETQYF. CDR3 bases: TGTGCCAGCAGTTTATCCCCCCGCAGGGGAGGAGAGACCCAGTACTTC.

Remarks on this clone: Other DNA sequences in this sample translate to the same CDR3. The CDR3 sequence is CASSLGTYEQYF. The CDR3 DNA reads TGTGCCAGCAGCTTAGGTACCTACGAGCAGTACTTC. This chain uses TRBV7-9 with TRBJ2-7; D unclear. This CDR3 contains 12 residues. Trimming shortened V by 1 base and J by 2 bases, and 3 bases separated the two germline ends. CDR1 and CDR2 from the germline V gene are SEHNR and FQNEAQ (reference sequence).

V and J are TRBV4-3 and TRBJ1-5; D is possibly TRBD1 (5 bases). V dropped 3 bases and J dropped 7 bases, with 19 bases sitting between them. Germline assignment: CDR1 LGHNA and CDR2 YSLEER. There are 16 residues in the CDR3. The CDR3 loop is CASSQDHPRAGQPQHF. For the CDR3, the DNA is TGCGCCAGCAGCCAGGATCACCCCAGGGCGGGCCAGCCCCAGCATTTT.

The rearrangement uses TRBV2 and TRBJ1-1, with 8 bases identical to TRBD1. In germline, CDR1 is SNHLY, CDR2 FYNNEI. The CDR3 runs 12 residues. The V and J ends lost 7 bases and 8 bases, in that order; junction bases with no gene match: 6. The CDR3 loop reads CASNLGQEEAFF. The CDR3 DNA sequence: TGTGCCAGCAACCTGGGACAGGAAGAAGCTTTCTTT. Drawing the rest from reference TRBV2 and TRBJ1-1, the complete variable domain is EPEVTQTPSHQVTQMGQEVILRCVPISNHLYFYWYRQILGQKVEFLVSFYNNEISEKSEIFDDQFSVERPDGSNFTLKIRSTKLEDSAMYFCASNLGQEEAFFGQGTRLTVV.

The rearrangement joins TRBV5-6 to TRBJ2-3; 9 bases match TRBD2. Germline lookup yields CDR1 SGHDT and CDR2 YYEEEE. V was pared by 5 bases and J by 4 bases, with 5 bases of the junction left unmatched. The length of the CDR3 is 14 residues. This CDR3 reads CASRRREGADTQYF. The CDR3 nucleotides are TGTGCCAGCAGGAGGCGGGAGGGCGCAGATACGCAGTATTTT. The entire variable domain, with the rest obtained from reference TRBV5-6 and TRBJ2-3, is as follows: DAGVTQSPTHLIKTRGQQVTLRCSPKSGHDTVSWYQQALGQGPQFIFQYYEEEERQRGNFPDRFSGHQFPNYSSELNVNALLLGDSALYLCASRRREGADTQYFGPGTRLTVL.

V and J are TRBV2 and TRBJ2-7; the D call may be TRBD1 or TRBD2 (5 bases each). The CDR3 consists of 13 residues. Germline V CDR1 and CDR2: SNHLY, FYNNEI. V was shortened by 8 bases and J by 3 bases, with 14 bases between the two germline ends. The CDR3 DNA reads TGTGCCAGCCGCGAGCCGGGACGCTACGAGCAGTACTTC. Its translation: CASREPGRYEQYF.

The V call is TRBV6-1, the J call TRBJ2-4; D ambiguous. CDR3 length: 9 amino acids. The V end lost 6 bases, the J end lost 16 bases, and 10 bases lay between the germline ends. Germline CDR1 and CDR2: MNHNS and SASEGT. This CDR3 reads CASRHPGYF. CDR3 coding DNA: TGTGCCAGCAGACACCCGGGCTACTTC.

The chain links TRBV18 to TRBJ2-7; TRBD2 aligns across 12 bases. Germline loops: CDR1 KGHSH, CDR2 LQKENI. This CDR3 comprises 17 residues. Trimming took 6 bases from V and 0 from J; bases not matched to a gene: 9. CDR3 in DNA: TGTGCCAGCTCGCTAGCGGGAGGGTCCCCCCTCTCCTACGAGCAGTACTTC. The encoded protein is CASSLAGGSPLSYEQYF. The full variable domain, its missing parts supplied by reference TRBV18 and TRBJ2-7, is NAGVMQNPRHLVRRRGQEARLRCSPMKGHSHVYWYRQLPEEGLKFMVYLQKENIIDESGMPKERFSAEFPKEGPSILRIQQVVRGDSAAYFCASSLAGGSPLSYEQYFGPGTRLTVT.

V usage is TRBV5-1 and J usage is TRBJ2-7, with no clear D. CDR3 length: 13 amino acids. The germline V gene encodes CDR1 SGHRS and CDR2 YFSETQ. V lost 4 bases and J 7 bases, leaving 15 bases between the germline ends. The CDR3 loop reads CASSRPLGGEQYF. For the CDR3, the DNA is TGCGCCAGCAGCCGGCCTTTAGGTGGGGAGCAGTACTTC.

This chain uses TRBV28 with TRBJ2-1; 7 bases fit TRBD2. With 4 bases clipped from V and 10 bases from J, the junction kept 13 bases outside the gene matches. CDR1 and CDR2 from the germline V gene are MDHEN and SYDVKM. This CDR3 contains 15 residues. This CDR3 is CASSSSGEGLREQFF. The CDR3 coding sequence is TGTGCCAGCAGTTCAAGCGGGGAGGGCCTTCGGGAGCAGTTCTTC.

Details on this clone: A junction boundary mismatches the germline segment, possibly from a read error. The chain has TRBV18 and TRBJ2-7, with 16 bases aligning to TRBD2. The CDR3 sequence is 17 residues long. Germline V lookup: CDR1 KGHSH, CDR2 LQKENI. In nucleotides, the CDR3 is TGTGCCAGCTCTCTTTCTCTGCCGGGACTAGCGGGAGGGCCCCTTCCCTTC. Residues: CASSLSLPGLAGGPLPF. Based on the CDR3 plus reference TRBV18 and TRBJ2-7, the full variable domain is NAGVMQNPRHLVRRRGQEARLRCSPMKGHSHVYWYRQLPEEGLKFMVYLQKENIIDESGMPKERFSAEFPKEGPSILRIQQVVRGDSAAYFCASSLSLPGLAGGPLPFGPGTRLTVT.

J is TRBJ2-3 and V is TRBV5-6, with D tentatively TRBD2 (5 bases). Germline loops: CDR1 SGHDT, CDR2 YYEEEE. Trimming took off 6 bases at V and 6 bases at J, with 14 bases between the two ends. The CDR3 sequence is 13 residues long. The DNA for the CDR3 is TGTGCCAGCACCACAAGCGGAGCCGATACGCAGTATTTT. Translation gives CASTTSGADTQYF. The variable domain in full, with the rest retrieved from reference TRBV5-6 and TRBJ2-3, is DAGVTQSPTHLIKTRGQQVTLRCSPKSGHDTVSWYQQALGQGPQFIFQYYEEEERQRGNFPDRFSGHQFPNYSSELNVNALLLGDSALYLCASTTSGADTQYFGPGTRLTVL.

The V gene is TRBV5-1, the J gene TRBJ2-7; 9 nucleotides match TRBD1. Germline V gene lookup returns CDR1 SGHRS and CDR2 YFSETQ. The CDR3 is made up of 15 amino acids. The V and J ends lost 2 bases and 2 bases, in that order; junction bases with no gene match: 5. The chain's CDR3 is CASSLYRGLAYEQYF. The CDR3 DNA reads TGCGCCAGCAGCTTATACAGGGGGCTGGCCTACGAGCAGTACTTC.

On this clone: The sample contains more than one DNA sequence encoding this CDR3. This chain links TRBV5-1 with TRBJ2-6; the D is unclear. V gave up 4 bases and J gave up 1 base, with 9 bases separating them. From germline, CDR1 is SGHRS and CDR2 YFSETQ. The CDR3 has 15 amino acids. The CDR3 DNA sequence: TGCGCCAGCAGCCCCCCTGAGTCTGGGGCCAACGTCCTGACTTTC. It specifies CASSPPESGANVLTF.

This chain connects TRBV7-6 to TRBJ2-2; tentative D call: TRBD1 (6 bases). Germline assignment: CDR1 SGHVS and CDR2 FNYEAQ. The germline V and J ends were trimmed by 2 bases and 6 bases, with 16 bases remaining between them. The CDR3 totals 16 residues. The CDR3 DNA follows: TGTGCCAGCAGCTTATTAGTAGTACAGGGAGCCGGGGAGCTGTTTTTT. Protein sequence: CASSLLVVQGAGELFF.

This chain joins TRBV27 and TRBJ2-7; 7 bases align to TRBD1. V was clipped by 0 bases and J by 9 bases; unmatched bases: 8. CDR3 length equals 14 residues. Germline CDR1 reads MNHEY; CDR2 reads SMNVEV (reference sequence). The CDR3 is CASSLSETGVGQYF. The CDR3 coding sequence is TGTGCCAGCAGTTTATCCGAAACAGGGGTGGGGCAGTACTTC.